This TCR beta chain is drawn from a study of OX40 agonist ivuxolimab in advanced cancers. Across the whole study: Given to patients was ivuxolimab, an agonistic anti-OX40 (CD134) antibody. Six ivuxolimab dose levels, 0.01 to 10 mg/kg, were given intravenously every 2 weeks. General study points: With doses of 0.1-3.0 mg/kg, partial responders showed among the lowest clonal expansion. Expanded clones belonging to CD8+ T cells outnumbered, on average, those of CD4+.

As to this clone: Its antigen is as yet unknown.

Sequenced by immunoSEQ multiplex PCR; TCRdb stores in-frame clones only, minus some. The sample yields more than 55,000 clones, 88% seen once. The sequencing here drew on CD4+ or CD8+ T cells sorted from blood, taken in a trial of the OX40 agonist ivuxolimab. The TCR comes from an adult with an advanced solid tumor such as melanoma, head and neck, liver or kidney cancer.

The CDR3: CASAPLYPGRLAGSSYNEQFF. DNA for the CDR3: TGTGCTAGTGCTCCCCTCTATCCGGGGCGACTAGCGGGGAGCTCCTACAATGAGCAGTTCTTC. This chain links TRBV12-5 with TRBJ2-1; 11 bases align to TRBD2. Germline V gene data show CDR1 as LGHNT and CDR2 as FRNRAP. V was pared by 7 bases and J by 0 bases, with 20 bases of the junction left unmatched. The CDR3 runs to 21 residues.